Presented here are 13 T cell receptor beta chains from one specimen sequenced in a study of blood T cell repertoires in COVID-19. The assay was immunoSEQ multiplex PCR, and TCRdb's table has in-frame clones only and misses some. The sample lists tens of thousands of clones, around 84% occurring once. Sequenced: peripheral blood. These receptor sequences come from a human donor in a cohort sampled during active COVID-19.

The chain combines TRBV4-1 with TRBJ2-3; 12 bases match TRBD2. Unmatched junction bases numbered 7, after V lost 7 bases and J lost 5 bases. This CDR3 is 15 amino acids long. Germline V gene sequence: CDR1 MGHRA, CDR2 YSYEKL. CDR3 loop: CASTLRGLAGDTQYF. The CDR3, as DNA: TGCGCCAGCACCCTACGGGGACTAGCGGGAGATACGCAGTATTTT.

This clone was observed once. V usage is TRBV2 and J usage is TRBJ1-6; 9 bases are shared with TRBD1. The CDR3 is made up of 14 amino acids. The V gene end was trimmed by 6 bases and the J gene end by 11 bases; junction bases not matched to a gene: 8. Per germline, CDR1 SNHLY and CDR2 FYNNEI. The CDR3 coding sequence is TGTGCCAGCAGGGGTGTACAGGGGGCGGCACCCCTCCACTTT. Its translation: CASRGVQGAAPLHF.

The chain carries TRBV30 and TRBJ1-5; a possible D gene is TRBD1 (6 bases). The CDR3 loop spans 14 amino acids. V lost 0 bases to trimming and J lost 4 bases, with 10 bases between them. Germline V gene sequence: CDR1 GTSNPN, CDR2 SVGIG (reference sequence). CDR3 DNA: TGTGCCTGGAGTGTAGCGACAGGTAATCAGCCCCAGCATTTT. Protein sequence: CAWSVATGNQPQHF.

This chain connects TRBV4-2 to TRBJ1-2; D unresolved. CDR3 length: 16 residues. V was clipped by 3 bases and J by 5 bases, with 19 bases between them. The germline V gene has CDR1 LGHNA and CDR2 YNFKEQ. The CDR3 is CASSQVETGTEYGYTF. CDR3 sequence (DNA): TGTGCCAGCAGCCAGGTCGAGACCGGAACAGAATATGGCTACACCTTC.

The chain uses TRBV7-2 and TRBJ1-2, with TRBD1 matching over 8 bases. This CDR3 has 15 residues. V lost 1 base to trimming and J lost 5 bases; unmatched junction nucleotides: 6. CDR1 is SGHTA and CDR2 is FQGNSA in the germline V gene. CDR3 protein: CASSLDRGSFYGYTF. CDR3 nucleotides: TGTGCCAGCAGCTTAGACAGGGGGTCGTTTTATGGCTACACCTTC.

The CDR3 bases are TGTGCCAGCAGTTATAAGCGTGCAGGGGGCATTGGCAATGAGCAGTTCTTC. Encoded protein: CASSYKRAGGIGNEQFF. This chain connects TRBV27 to TRBJ2-1; 8 bases fit TRBD1. This CDR3 spans 17 amino acids. V was clipped by 4 bases and J by 6 bases; unmatched bases: 14. From germline, CDR1 is MNHEY and CDR2 SMNVEV (reference sequence).

This chain joins TRBV3-1 (or the pseudogene TRBV3-2) and TRBJ1-6; D remains unclear. The CDR3 is made up of 13 amino acids. Between the trimmed V and J ends, which lost 2 bases and 7 bases, there was a span of 6 bases. The germline V gene has CDR1 LGHDT and CDR2 YNNKEL (reference sequence). The CDR3 reads CASSQLQNSPLHF. The CDR3, as DNA: TGTGCCAGCAGCCAACTACAGAATTCACCCCTCCACTTT.

The chain combines TRBV6-1 with TRBJ2-3; 8 bases are shared with TRBD1. The CDR3 totals 13 residues. Per the germline V gene, CDR1 is MNHNS and CDR2 is SASEGT. V was pared by 3 bases and J by 6 bases, with 2 bases of the junction left unmatched. CDR3 residues: CASSETGVDTQYF. In DNA form, the CDR3 reads TGTGCCAGCAGTGAGACAGGGGTGGATACGCAGTATTTT.

The chain combines TRBV4-1 with TRBJ1-3; no reliable D call. The germline gives CDR1 MGHRA, CDR2 YSYEKL. The V gene lost 7 bases and the J gene lost 2 bases, with 12 bases spanning the gap. This CDR3 contains 14 residues. The CDR3 nucleotides read TGCGCCAGCACCAACCTAGAGGCTGGAAACACCATATATTTT. It yields the protein CASTNLEAGNTIYF.

The chain couples TRBV3-1 (or the pseudogene TRBV3-2) to TRBJ1-1, with D tentatively TRBD1 (5 bases). Germline loops: CDR1 LGHDT, CDR2 YNNKEL (reference sequence). The CDR3 totals 13 residues. V was shortened by 4 bases and J by 11 bases, with 17 bases between the two germline ends. CDR3 protein: CASSPRRGVTAFF. DNA of the CDR3: TGTGCCAGCAGCCCACGCCGGGGGGTGACCGCTTTCTTT.

This clone was found a few times. The chain employs TRBV2 and TRBJ2-1, with D possibly TRBD1 on 7 matching bases. CDR1 and CDR2 from the germline V gene are SNHLY and FYNNEI. Trimming removed 5 bases at V and 2 bases at J, with 13 bases between. The CDR3 contains 15 residues. The DNA of the CDR3 is TGTGCCAGCAGTCAGGGGGGCGAGACCTACAATGAGCAGTTCTTC. This codes for CASSQGGETYNEQFF.

The rearrangement uses TRBV18 and TRBJ1-5, with 8 positions matching TRBD1. This CDR3 has 14 residues. Germline CDR1 KGHSH, CDR2 LQKENI. Trimming took 5 bases from V and 5 from J; bases not matched to a gene: 5. The CDR3 nucleotides are TGTGCCAGCTCAGGACAGGGAAAAGATCAGCCCCAGCATTTT. This sequence encodes CASSGQGKDQPQHF. The variable domain in full, completed from reference TRBV18 and TRBJ1-5, reads NAGVMQNPRHLVRRRGQEARLRCSPMKGHSHVYWYRQLPEEGLKFMVYLQKENIIDESGMPKERFSAEFPKEGPSILRIQQVVRGDSAAYFCASSGQGKDQPQHFGDGTRLSIL.

V gene TRBV15 combines with J gene TRBJ2-7, with D tentatively TRBD2 (6 bases). CDR3 length: 15 amino acids. The V gene's germline CDR1 is LNHNV and CDR2 YYDKDF (reference sequence). The V gene lost 1 base and the J gene lost 7 bases, with 17 bases spanning the gap. CDR3 amino acids: CATSRGGVLSQEQYF. The CDR3, as DNA: TGTGCCACCAGCAGAGGCGGGGTATTGTCGCAAGAGCAGTACTTC. Full variable domain (missing parts from reference TRBV15 and TRBJ2-7): DAMVIQNPRYQVTQFGKPVTLSCSQTLNHNVMYWYQQKSSQAPKLLFHYYDKDFNNEADTPDNFQSRRPNTSFCFLDIRSPGLGDTAMYLCATSRGGVLSQEQYFGPGTRLTVT.